A selection of T cell receptor beta chains follows, all from one sample in a study of identical twins. Using its own MiXCR run on the 5' RACE reads, TCRdb lists one record per CDR3 protein. The sample consists of about 690,000 distinct CDR3 sequences, 21% of them appearing once. This sample also appeared in a second study, on T cells expressing NK-cell markers.

Specimen: PBMCs. The source is a woman younger than 35 in good health. CDR3s include the opening cysteine and the closing phenylalanine or tryptophan. Fields, in order: clone size, D gene, V gene, J gene, CDR3 DNA, CDR3 protein. The D gene is left open where the match is weak. The size of a clone is reported for some rows only, either as once, few or many, or as a class for expanded clones.

clone size: NA; D gene: NA; V gene: TRBV11-2; J gene: TRBJ2-7; CDR3 DNA: TGTGCCAGCAGCCTAGGACCAGTGAACTACGAGCAGTACTTC; CDR3 protein: CASSLGPVNYEQYF
clone size: few; D gene: TRBD1; V gene: TRBV18; J gene: TRBJ2-7; CDR3 DNA: TGTGCCAGCTCACTGGGACAGCCGACCTCCTACGAGCAGTACTTC; CDR3 protein: CASSLGQPTSYEQYF
clone size: NA; D gene: TRBD2; V gene: TRBV20-1; J gene: TRBJ2-3; CDR3 DNA: TGCAGTGCTCTAGCGGGAGAAGGGGCAGATACGCAGTATTTT; CDR3 protein: CSALAGEGADTQYF
clone size: NA; D gene: TRBD2; V gene: TRBV6-1; J gene: TRBJ2-1; CDR3 DNA: TGTGCCAGCAGTACAAGCGGGAGGGCCTTAGGTCATGAGCAGTTCTTC; CDR3 protein: CASSTSGRALGHEQFF
clone size: many; D gene: NA; V gene: TRBV12-3/TRBV12-4; J gene: TRBJ2-5; CDR3 DNA: TGTGCCAGCAGTTTAGGGCGGAAAGAGACCCAGTACTTC; CDR3 protein: CASSLGRKETQYF
clone size: NA; D gene: NA; V gene: TRBV20-1; J gene: TRBJ2-7; CDR3 DNA: TGCAGTGCTAGAGATGCGGTTAGTCTCTCCTACGAGCAGTACTTC; CDR3 protein: CSARDAVSLSYEQYF
clone size: few; D gene: TRBD2; V gene: TRBV10-2; J gene: TRBJ2-5; CDR3 DNA: TGCGCCAGCAGCCCAGTGGTACTAGCGGGGGTCAAAGAGACCCAGTACTTC; CDR3 protein: CASSPVVLAGVKETQYF
clone size: NA; D gene: TRBD1; V gene: TRBV7-9; J gene: TRBJ1-4; CDR3 DNA: TGTGCCAGCAGCTTCTCGGCAGGGGGACCCTCAGGGATGTTTTTT; CDR3 protein: CASSFSAGGPSGMFF
clone size: NA; D gene: TRBD1; V gene: TRBV10-3; J gene: TRBJ2-5; CDR3 DNA: TGTGCCATCAGTCCAAAGGACAGGGTAGAGACCCAGTACTTC; CDR3 protein: CAISPKDRVETQYF
clone size: NA; D gene: NA; V gene: TRBV7-8; J gene: TRBJ1-1; CDR3 DNA: TGTGCCAGCAGCCTACTGGACGTCCGTGAAGCTTTCTTT; CDR3 protein: CASSLLDVREAFF
clone size: NA; D gene: TRBD2; V gene: TRBV5-1; J gene: TRBJ2-7; CDR3 DNA: TGCGCCAGCAGCTTCGGCGCGGGAGTGCTCACCTACGAGCAGTACTTC; CDR3 protein: CASSFGAGVLTYEQYF
clone size: NA; D gene: NA; V gene: TRBV7-6; J gene: TRBJ2-5; CDR3 DNA: TGTGCCAGCAGCTTAGGACAGGCATCGGGTGAGACCCAGTACTTC; CDR3 protein: CASSLGQASGETQYF
clone size: few; D gene: NA; V gene: TRBV9; J gene: TRBJ2-7; CDR3 DNA: TGTGCCAGCAGCGTAGAGCCCCTGGGCGAGCAGTACTTC; CDR3 protein: CASSVEPLGEQYF
clone size: few; D gene: NA; V gene: TRBV6-2/TRBV6-3; J gene: TRBJ2-2; CDR3 DNA: TGTGCCAGCAGTTACGGAGGGGGAACCGGGGAGCTGTTTTTT; CDR3 protein: CASSYGGGTGELFF
clone size: many; D gene: NA; V gene: TRBV25-1; J gene: TRBJ2-5; CDR3 DNA: TGTGCCAGCAGTGAATTAATGTTAAACGGGGCGCTTCAAGAGACCCAGTACTTC; CDR3 protein: CASSELMLNGALQETQYF
clone size: NA; D gene: NA; V gene: TRBV13; J gene: TRBJ2-7; CDR3 DNA: TGTGCCAGCAGCGTTAGAACGAGCGAGCAGTACTTC; CDR3 protein: CASSVRTSEQYF
clone size: few; D gene: TRBD2; V gene: TRBV10-3; J gene: TRBJ2-1; CDR3 DNA: TGTGCCATCAGGGAACGGACTAGCGGAGGAGGGAGCTACAATGAGCAGTTCTTC; CDR3 protein: CAIRERTSGGGSYNEQFF
clone size: NA; D gene: NA; V gene: TRBV20-1; J gene: TRBJ1-6; CDR3 DNA: TGCAGTGCACGGGAGGGTAATTCACCCCTCCACTTT; CDR3 protein: CSAREGNSPLHF
clone size: few; D gene: NA; V gene: TRBV15; J gene: TRBJ2-1; CDR3 DNA: TGTGCCACCAGCAGGGCTAGGGGGGTTGAGCAGTTCTTC; CDR3 protein: CATSRARGVEQFF
clone size: few; D gene: NA; V gene: TRBV25-1; J gene: TRBJ2-7; CDR3 DNA: TGTGCCAGCAGTGGGACCGGGACAACTCCCTACGAGCAGTACTTC; CDR3 protein: CASSGTGTTPYEQYF
clone size: NA; D gene: NA; V gene: TRBV7-9; J gene: TRBJ2-1; CDR3 DNA: TGTGCCAACCGGGACACCTACCCCGCACAGTTCTTC; CDR3 protein: CANRDTYPAQFF
clone size: NA; D gene: NA; V gene: TRBV7-2; J gene: TRBJ2-3; CDR3 DNA: TGTGCCAGCAGTCACAGGCGCCCCACTGCAACAGATACGCAGTATTTT; CDR3 protein: CASSHRRPTATDTQYF
clone size: NA; D gene: TRBD2; V gene: TRBV6-2/TRBV6-3; J gene: TRBJ2-7; CDR3 DNA: TGTGCCAGCAGTTCCCCTAGCGGGAGGAGAAACGAGCAGTACTTC; CDR3 protein: CASSSPSGRRNEQYF
clone size: few; D gene: TRBD2; V gene: TRBV29-1; J gene: TRBJ2-1; CDR3 DNA: TGCAGCGTACAAGCGGGGAGCTCCTACAATGAGCAGTTCTTC; CDR3 protein: CSVQAGSSYNEQFF
clone size: few; D gene: TRBD1; V gene: TRBV20-1; J gene: TRBJ2-5; CDR3 DNA: TGCAGTGCTGGCGACAGGGACCAAGAGACCCAGTACTTC; CDR3 protein: CSAGDRDQETQYF
clone size: many; D gene: NA; V gene: TRBV5-6; J gene: TRBJ2-2; CDR3 DNA: TGTGCCAGCAGCTTGGGCCTCTACACCGGGGAGCTGTTTTTT; CDR3 protein: CASSLGLYTGELFF
clone size: NA; D gene: TRBD1; V gene: TRBV9; J gene: TRBJ1-2; CDR3 DNA: TGTGCCAGCAGCCTTGGGACAGGTTCCTCCTATGGCTACACCTTC; CDR3 protein: CASSLGTGSSYGYTF
clone size: few; D gene: NA; V gene: TRBV20-1; J gene: TRBJ1-2; CDR3 DNA: TGCAGTGCAAATGCGAGGGACACCGGAGGGTATGGCTACACCTTC; CDR3 protein: CSANARDTGGYGYTF
clone size: NA; D gene: NA; V gene: TRBV7-7; J gene: TRBJ2-5; CDR3 DNA: TGTGCCAGCAGCTTAGCGCCACTATCTCAAGAGACCCAGTACTTC; CDR3 protein: CASSLAPLSQETQYF
clone size: few; D gene: NA; V gene: TRBV6-1; J gene: TRBJ2-1; CDR3 DNA: TGTGCCAGCAGTGCCCCAGGGGTTGGGGAGCAGTTCTTC; CDR3 protein: CASSAPGVGEQFF
clone size: few; D gene: TRBD1; V gene: TRBV12-3/TRBV12-4; J gene: TRBJ1-2; CDR3 DNA: TGTGCCAGCAGTCCCGGGACAGGAGACAACTATGGCTACACCTTC; CDR3 protein: CASSPGTGDNYGYTF
clone size: many; D gene: NA; V gene: TRBV7-2; J gene: TRBJ2-1; CDR3 DNA: TGTGCCAGCAGCTTAAATCCAGCGGGCTCCTACAATGAGCAGTTCTTC; CDR3 protein: CASSLNPAGSYNEQFF
clone size: few; D gene: NA; V gene: TRBV7-8; J gene: TRBJ2-1; CDR3 DNA: TGTGCCAGCAGCCCCCGGTCAGGGATAAACAATGAGCAGTTCTTC; CDR3 protein: CASSPRSGINNEQFF
clone size: few; D gene: NA; V gene: TRBV7-2; J gene: TRBJ1-6; CDR3 DNA: TGTGCCAGCAGCTTACAGGATTCACCCCTCCACTTT; CDR3 protein: CASSLQDSPLHF
clone size: many; D gene: NA; V gene: TRBV29-1; J gene: TRBJ2-7; CDR3 DNA: TGCAGCGTTCGTGCTTACTCCTACGAGCAGTACTTC; CDR3 protein: CSVRAYSYEQYF
clone size: NA; D gene: TRBD2; V gene: TRBV4-1; J gene: TRBJ2-2; CDR3 DNA: TGCGCCAGCAGCCAAGGGCTAGCGGGAGTAAGAACCGGGGAGCTGTTTTTT; CDR3 protein: CASSQGLAGVRTGELFF
clone size: NA; D gene: TRBD2; V gene: TRBV5-1; J gene: TRBJ2-1; CDR3 DNA: TGCGCCAGCAGCCCGAGCGGGGGGAGGTACAATGAGCAGTTCTTC; CDR3 protein: CASSPSGGRYNEQFF
clone size: NA; D gene: NA; V gene: TRBV5-1; J gene: TRBJ2-3; CDR3 DNA: TGCGCCAGCAGCCCTATATGGGGGGCACAAGATACGCAGTATTTT; CDR3 protein: CASSPIWGAQDTQYF
clone size: few; D gene: NA; V gene: TRBV6-5; J gene: TRBJ1-2; CDR3 DNA: TGTGCCAGCAGTTACTCGCGCCCAGGGTCAACGAAGTATGGCTACACCTTC; CDR3 protein: CASSYSRPGSTKYGYTF
clone size: few; D gene: NA; V gene: TRBV24-1; J gene: TRBJ1-2; CDR3 DNA: TGTGCCACCAGTGATTCCCGCAGGGGCTATGGCTACACCTTC; CDR3 protein: CATSDSRRGYGYTF
clone size: NA; D gene: TRBD1; V gene: TRBV7-2; J gene: TRBJ1-2; CDR3 DNA: TGTGCCAGCAGCTTAGGACAGGGAGGGCTCTATGGCTACACCTTC; CDR3 protein: CASSLGQGGLYGYTF
clone size: NA; D gene: TRBD2; V gene: TRBV10-3; J gene: TRBJ2-7; CDR3 DNA: TGTGCCATCAGGGCCGGGGCGGGGGACGAGCAGTACTTC; CDR3 protein: CAIRAGAGDEQYF
clone size: NA; D gene: TRBD1; V gene: TRBV5-8; J gene: TRBJ1-2; CDR3 DNA: TGTGCCAGCAGTCCAGGGGGACAGATGCAGGGCTACACCTTC; CDR3 protein: CASSPGGQMQGYTF
clone size: few; D gene: NA; V gene: TRBV27; J gene: TRBJ2-4; CDR3 DNA: TGTGCCAGCAGTTTATCAGCCAGGACAGTTGAAGTAGCCAAAAACATTCAGTACTTC; CDR3 protein: CASSLSARTVEVAKNIQYF
clone size: NA; D gene: TRBD2; V gene: TRBV27; J gene: TRBJ2-1; CDR3 DNA: TGTGCCAGCAGTTTACTAGCGGCCAACAATGAGCAGTTCTTC; CDR3 protein: CASSLLAANNEQFF
clone size: few; D gene: TRBD1; V gene: TRBV20-1; J gene: TRBJ2-3; CDR3 DNA: TGCAGTGCTACCCGGGACAGGGCCACAGATACGCAGTATTTT; CDR3 protein: CSATRDRATDTQYF
clone size: few; D gene: TRBD2; V gene: TRBV11-2; J gene: TRBJ2-1; CDR3 DNA: TGTGCCAGCAGCTCGTTGACTAGCGGGGGATACCCGAATAACAATGAGCAGTTCTTC; CDR3 protein: CASSSLTSGGYPNNNEQFF
clone size: many; D gene: NA; V gene: TRBV29-1; J gene: TRBJ2-3; CDR3 DNA: TGCAGCGTGGGACCCAGGGGAAATACGCAGTATTTT; CDR3 protein: CSVGPRGNTQYF
clone size: few; D gene: TRBD1; V gene: TRBV6-1; J gene: TRBJ1-5; CDR3 DNA: TGTGCCAGCAAGGGGGCAGAAAGCAATCAGCCCCAGCATTTT; CDR3 protein: CASKGAESNQPQHF